This is a list of T cell receptor beta chains from one sample in a study of blood T cells in healthy people across ages. TCRdb reprocessed the 5' RACE reads with MiXCR, giving one entry per CDR3 protein. The repertoire holds 800,000 or so distinct CDR3 sequences, with around 45% as singletons. The specimen was blood. These receptor sequences come from a man older than 75 in good health. The CDR3 runs from the conserved cysteine through the conserved F or W. Fields, in order: clone size, J gene, V gene, D gene, CDR3 protein, CDR3 DNA. The D gene is left open where the match is weak. Size tells how often a clone was seen (once, few, many) or the class of an expanded clone, and some rows leave it out.

abundance: NA; j_gene: TRBJ2-7; v_gene: TRBV7-3; d_gene: NA; CDR3aa: CACSRTSSYEQYF; CDR3nt: TGTGCCTGCAGCCGTACTAGCAGTTACGAGCAGTACTTC
abundance: NA; j_gene: TRBJ2-7; v_gene: TRBV12-3/TRBV12-4; d_gene: TRBD1; CDR3aa: CASSSGTGLYNEQYF; CDR3nt: TGTGCCAGCAGTTCCGGGACAGGGCTCTACAATGAGCAGTACTTC
abundance: few; j_gene: TRBJ2-5; v_gene: TRBV7-2; d_gene: NA; CDR3aa: CASSPYGPQETQYF; CDR3nt: TGTGCCAGCAGCCCCTATGGTCCCCAAGAGACCCAGTACTTC
abundance: NA; j_gene: TRBJ1-6; v_gene: TRBV10-2; d_gene: TRBD1; CDR3aa: CASKGQGSSPLHF; CDR3nt: TGCGCCAGCAAAGGACAGGGCAGTTCACCCCTCCACTTT
abundance: NA; j_gene: TRBJ2-7; v_gene: TRBV6-5; d_gene: NA; CDR3aa: CASSSPTLSPYEQYF; CDR3nt: TGTGCCAGCTCTTCGCCGACACTTAGTCCATACGAGCAGTACTTC
abundance: NA; j_gene: TRBJ1-5; v_gene: TRBV20-1; d_gene: NA; CDR3aa: CSARYEGRGNQPQHF; CDR3nt: TGCAGTGCTAGATATGAAGGGAGAGGCAATCAGCCCCAGCATTTT
abundance: NA; j_gene: TRBJ2-3; v_gene: TRBV12-3/TRBV12-4; d_gene: NA; CDR3aa: CASRVSADTQYF; CDR3nt: TGTGCCAGCAGAGTGAGCGCAGATACGCAGTATTTT
abundance: once; j_gene: TRBJ1-1; v_gene: TRBV30; d_gene: TRBD1; CDR3aa: CAWRPRGREGTEAFF; CDR3nt: TGTGCCTGGAGGCCCAGGGGGCGCGAGGGCACTGAAGCTTTCTTT
abundance: few; j_gene: TRBJ2-1; v_gene: TRBV20-1; d_gene: TRBD2; CDR3aa: CSAEGAGGSDEQFF; CDR3nt: TGCAGTGCTGAGGGAGCGGGAGGTTCCGATGAGCAGTTCTTC
abundance: many; j_gene: TRBJ2-7; v_gene: TRBV20-1; d_gene: TRBD1; CDR3aa: CSASPTGTGVVYEQYF; CDR3nt: TGCAGTGCTAGCCCGACCGGGACAGGGGTCGTCTACGAGCAGTACTTC
abundance: few; j_gene: TRBJ2-1; v_gene: TRBV3-1; d_gene: NA; CDR3aa: CASSQDIAGPYNEQFF; CDR3nt: TGTGCCAGCAGCCAAGATATTGCGGGACCCTACAATGAGCAGTTCTTC
abundance: few; j_gene: TRBJ2-7; v_gene: TRBV19; d_gene: TRBD1; CDR3aa: CASSTRTGGSEQYF; CDR3nt: TGTGCCAGTAGTACGCGGACAGGGGGCAGCGAGCAGTACTTC
abundance: few; j_gene: TRBJ2-7; v_gene: TRBV27; d_gene: NA; CDR3aa: CASRSGTTNIWGEQYF; CDR3nt: TGTGCCAGCAGATCCGGGACCACCAACATCTGGGGGGAGCAGTACTTC
abundance: NA; j_gene: TRBJ2-5; v_gene: TRBV9; d_gene: NA; CDR3aa: CASSPQKRGQEQYF; CDR3nt: TGTGCCAGCAGCCCCCAGAAGAGGGGCCAAGAGCAGTACTTC
abundance: once; j_gene: TRBJ2-5; v_gene: TRBV5-1; d_gene: TRBD2; CDR3aa: CASSSSLAGVQETQYF; CDR3nt: TGCGCCAGCAGCTCGTCCCTAGCGGGGGTTCAAGAGACCCAGTACTTC
abundance: NA; j_gene: TRBJ2-7; v_gene: TRBV7-9; d_gene: NA; CDR3aa: CASSVEGSVYEQYF; CDR3nt: TGTGCCAGCAGCGTAGAGGGTTCTGTCTACGAGCAGTACTTC
abundance: few; j_gene: TRBJ2-1; v_gene: TRBV5-1; d_gene: NA; CDR3aa: CASSLELPSSYNEQFF; CDR3nt: TGCGCCAGCAGCTTGGAGCTACCGAGCTCCTACAATGAGCAGTTCTTC
abundance: once; j_gene: TRBJ2-7; v_gene: TRBV20-1; d_gene: TRBD1; CDR3aa: CSARPDPDRGKDEQYF; CDR3nt: TGCAGTGCTAGACCCGATCCCGACAGGGGGAAGGACGAGCAGTACTTC
abundance: NA; j_gene: TRBJ2-1; v_gene: TRBV24-1; d_gene: TRBD2; CDR3aa: CATSDFLTSGSREQFF; CDR3nt: TGTGCCACCAGTGACTTCTTGACTAGCGGGAGTCGAGAGCAGTTCTTC
abundance: few; j_gene: TRBJ2-7; v_gene: TRBV20-1; d_gene: TRBD2; CDR3aa: CSAREPSGSYEQYF; CDR3nt: TGCAGTGCTAGGGAGCCTAGCGGTTCCTACGAGCAGTACTTC
abundance: NA; j_gene: TRBJ2-4; v_gene: TRBV29-1; d_gene: TRBD2; CDR3aa: CSVSGLAGCEQYF; CDR3nt: TGCAGCGTTTCGGGACTAGCGGGATGTGAGCAGTACTTC
abundance: NA; j_gene: TRBJ2-7; v_gene: TRBV6-1; d_gene: TRBD1; CDR3aa: CASRRDRGPYKQYF; CDR3nt: TGTGCCAGCAGGCGGGACAGGGGGCCGTACAAGCAGTACTTC
abundance: few; j_gene: TRBJ2-1; v_gene: TRBV10-3; d_gene: TRBD1; CDR3aa: CAISEVRGNDEQFF; CDR3nt: TGTGCCATCAGTGAGGTCAGGGGGAATGATGAGCAGTTCTTC
abundance: few; j_gene: TRBJ2-1; v_gene: TRBV28; d_gene: TRBD2; CDR3aa: CASSRLAGKYNEQFF; CDR3nt: TGTGCCAGCAGCCGATTAGCGGGAAAGTACAATGAGCAGTTCTTC
abundance: NA; j_gene: TRBJ2-2; v_gene: TRBV10-3; d_gene: NA; CDR3aa: CAIRSEGPGELCF; CDR3nt: TGTGCCATCAGATCTGAGGGACCCGGGGAGCTGTGTTTT
abundance: many; j_gene: TRBJ2-4; v_gene: TRBV5-1; d_gene: NA; CDR3aa: CASSLGQENIQYF; CDR3nt: TGCGCCAGCAGCTTGGGACAGGAAAACATTCAGTACTTC
abundance: few; j_gene: TRBJ1-2; v_gene: TRBV4-3; d_gene: NA; CDR3aa: CASSQSTGRAYGYTF; CDR3nt: TGCGCCAGCAGCCAATCCACAGGGAGGGCATATGGCTACACCTTC
abundance: NA; j_gene: TRBJ1-5; v_gene: TRBV7-2; d_gene: TRBD1; CDR3aa: CASSSRGQANQPQHF; CDR3nt: TGTGCCAGCAGCTCCCGCGGACAGGCAAATCAGCCCCAGCATTTT
abundance: few; j_gene: TRBJ2-2; v_gene: TRBV7-3; d_gene: NA; CDR3aa: CASSLTGQGAGELFF; CDR3nt: TGTGCCAGCAGCTTAACGGGGCAGGGAGCCGGGGAGCTGTTTTTT
abundance: NA; j_gene: TRBJ2-5; v_gene: TRBV20-1; d_gene: TRBD2; CDR3aa: CSARVAGGIETQYF; CDR3nt: TGCAGTGCTAGGGTAGCGGGGGGGATAGAGACCCAGTACTTC
abundance: NA; j_gene: TRBJ2-7; v_gene: TRBV6-1; d_gene: NA; CDR3aa: CASRVTWQGGNEQYF; CDR3nt: TGTGCCAGCAGAGTAACCTGGCAGGGAGGCAACGAGCAGTACTTC
abundance: few; j_gene: TRBJ1-2; v_gene: TRBV4-2; d_gene: NA; CDR3aa: CASSHGSNYGYTF; CDR3nt: TGTGCCAGCAGCCACGGGTCTAACTATGGCTACACCTTC
abundance: NA; j_gene: TRBJ2-1; v_gene: TRBV2; d_gene: NA; CDR3aa: CASSDDRKETQFF; CDR3nt: TGTGCCAGCAGTGACGACAGAAAAGAGACCCAGTTCTTC
abundance: few; j_gene: TRBJ1-5; v_gene: TRBV2; d_gene: TRBD1; CDR3aa: CASSEGQGSNQPQHF; CDR3nt: TGTGCCAGCAGTGAGGGACAGGGTAGCAATCAGCCCCAGCATTTT
abundance: few; j_gene: TRBJ2-3; v_gene: TRBV29-1; d_gene: TRBD1; CDR3aa: CSVVNRGGADTQYF; CDR3nt: TGCAGCGTTGTAAACAGGGGTGGTGCAGATACGCAGTATTTT